This is a list of T cell receptor beta chains from one sample in a study of shared clonotypes between healthy human individuals. Clones were read by immunoSEQ multiplex PCR, and TCRdb kept only the in-frame ones, dropping some. The sample gives 1.4 million to 1.5 million clones, 95% to 97% of which show up once; over 1% is in the top ten. Material for sequencing was naive CD4+ T cells sorted from blood. These receptors all come from a man between 25 and 39 years old in good health. Each CDR3 is given with its conserved first and last residue. A D gene is named only where the DNA matches it firmly. Expanded clones are given a class, and other clones once, few, many or no size at all.

TRBJ1-3,-,TRBV6-5,TRBD1,CASSWTGTGNTIYF,TGTGCCAGCAGTTGGACAGGGACGGGAAACACCATATATTTT
TRBJ2-1,once,TRBV29-1,-,CSVEKSSPHGEQFF,TGCAGCGTTGAAAAAAGTAGCCCCCATGGTGAGCAGTTCTTC
TRBJ2-7,-,TRBV5-1,-,CASSPMLPRRTGGSEQYF,TGCGCCAGCAGCCCGATGTTGCCTAGACGGACCGGAGGGAGCGAGCAGTACTTC
TRBJ2-3,-,TRBV30,-,CAWTLSSSDTQYF,TGTGCCTGGACCCTATCTAGCTCAGATACGCAGTATTTT
TRBJ1-4,once,TRBV18,-,CASSHGDKLNEKLFF,TGTGCCAGCTCACACGGAGACAAACTTAATGAAAAACTGTTTTTT
TRBJ2-3,-,TRBV4-2,TRBD2,CASSQEGTSLDEDTQYF,TGTGCCAGCAGCCAAGAAGGGACTAGCTTGGACGAAGATACGCAGTATTTT
TRBJ2-2,-,TRBV19,-,CASSMSGANTGELFF,TGTGCCAGTAGTATGTCCGGAGCGAACACCGGGGAGCTGTTTTTT
TRBJ2-3,-,TRBV5-1,-,CASSLEVAGTATDTQYF,TGCGCCAGCAGCTTGGAGGTGGCAGGGACTGCCACAGATACGCAGTATTTT
TRBJ2-1,-,TRBV23-1,-,CAKAGWGRALDHNEQFF,TGCGCCAAAGCGGGTTGGGGGCGAGCGTTAGATCACAATGAGCAGTTCTTC
TRBJ1-3,-,TRBV27,-,CASSLKEPGYSGNTIYF,TGTGCCAGCAGTTTAAAGGAACCCGGCTACTCTGGAAACACCATATATTTT
TRBJ2-7,-,TRBV6-1,-,CASSEEGLRLYEQYF,TGTGCCAGCAGTGAAGAGGGGCTACGGCTGTACGAGCAGTACTTC
TRBJ1-1,-,TRBV28,TRBD1,CASRKTGRSTEAFF,TGTGCCAGCAGGAAGACAGGGAGATCCACTGAAGCTTTCTTT
TRBJ2-6,-,TRBV4-2,-,CASSQDGRQSSGANVLTF,TGTGCCAGCAGCCAAGACGGCAGGCAGAGCTCTGGGGCCAACGTCCTGACTTTC
TRBJ1-1,-,TRBV5-4,-,CASSLGPSVPAFF,TGTGCCAGCAGCTTAGGACCCTCGGTCCCAGCTTTCTTT
TRBJ1-4,once,TRBV18,-,CASSPGLPNWEKLFF,TGTGCCAGCTCACCGGGACTCCCGAATTGGGAAAAACTGTTTTTT
TRBJ2-2,-,TRBV13,-,CASSRGVRGTGELFF,TGTGCCAGCAGCCGAGGAGTGAGGGGAACCGGGGAGCTGTTTTTT
TRBJ2-5,once,TRBV2,-,CASIAEQQETQYF,TGTGCCAGCATAGCGGAGCAACAAGAGACCCAGTACTTC
TRBJ2-5,-,TRBV19,-,CASSPTTGRETQYF,TGTGCCAGTAGTCCCACGACTGGAAGGGAGACCCAGTACTTC
TRBJ2-7,-,TRBV6-5,-,CASSYSTGTAYEQYF,TGTGCCAGCAGTTACTCGACGGGGACCGCCTACGAGCAGTACTTC
TRBJ1-2,once,TRBV5-1,-,CASSPAGVPNYGYTF,TGCGCCAGCAGCCCCGCCGGGGTGCCCAACTATGGCTACACCTTC
TRBJ2-7,-,TRBV27,TRBD1,CATPGQNYEQYF,TGTGCCACCCCGGGACAGAACTACGAGCAGTACTTC
TRBJ2-2,-,TRBV9,-,CASGSRLNTGELFF,TGTGCCAGCGGGAGTAGGTTGAACACCGGGGAGCTGTTTTTT
TRBJ2-7,-,TRBV11-2,-,CASSLAGRNGYEQYF,TGTGCCAGCAGCTTAGCGGGACGGAACGGCTACGAGCAGTACTTC
TRBJ2-7,few,TRBV7-2,TRBD2,CASSFGTSGYEQYF,TGTGCCAGCAGCTTCGGGACTAGCGGCTACGAGCAGTACTTC
TRBJ1-3,-,TRBV7-2,-,CASSDIGYGNTIYF,TGTGCCAGCAGCGACATTGGGTATGGAAACACCATATATTTT
TRBJ1-2,-,TRBV18,-,CASSTSANGYTF,TGTGCCAGCTCAACATCGGCGAATGGCTACACCTTC
TRBJ2-1,-,TRBV28,TRBD1,CASSLGGQGGNEQFF,TGTGCCAGCAGTTTAGGAGGACAGGGCGGTAATGAGCAGTTCTTC
TRBJ2-7,-,TRBV21-1,-,CASITGLTSGGTYEQYF,TGTGCCAGCATCACCGGGTTGACTAGCGGGGGAACCTACGAGCAGTACTTC
TRBJ2-7,-,TRBV5-1,-,CASSLARDNEQYF,TGCGCCAGCAGCTTGGCCCGGGACAACGAGCAGTACTTC
TRBJ1-3,-,TRBV7-9,-,CASSSGVIGNTIYF,TGTGCCAGCAGTTCAGGGGTTATTGGAAACACCATATATTTT
TRBJ2-7,-,TRBV7-7,TRBD1,CASSRGQGYEQYF,TGTGCTAGCAGCAGAGGACAGGGGTACGAGCAGTACTTT
TRBJ1-4,-,TRBV2,-,CASSAETQGKLFF,TGTGCCAGCAGTGCAGAGACACAGGGAAAACTGTTTTTT
TRBJ2-1,-,TRBV2,TRBD2,CASRRLAVYNEQFF,TGTGCCAGCAGGAGACTAGCGGTTTACAATGAGCAGTTCTTC
TRBJ2-2,-,TRBV2,TRBD1,CASRGQNQPNTGELFF,TGTGCCAGCAGGGGACAGAACCAACCGAACACCGGGGAGCTGTTTTTT
TRBJ2-5,-,TRBV18,-,CASSPQGTETQYF,TGTGCCAGCTCACCGCAGGGGACAGAGACCCAGTACTTC
TRBJ2-3,-,TRBV28,-,CASRGMRGDSTDTQYF,TGTGCCAGCAGGGGGATGAGGGGAGATAGCACAGATACGCAGTATTTT
TRBJ2-1,once,TRBV7-3,TRBD2,CASRPTGTSGYNEQFF,TGTGCCAGCAGACCTACCGGGACTAGCGGTTACAATGAGCAGTTCTTC
TRBJ2-1,-,TRBV29-1,-,CSVAQPRASYNEQFF,TGCAGCGTTGCCCAACCCCGGGCCTCCTACAATGAGCAGTTCTTC
TRBJ2-3,-,TRBV18,-,CASSLDGSDTQYF,TGTGCCAGCTCACTGGACGGATCAGATACGCAGTATTTT
TRBJ2-5,-,TRBV9,-,CASSVVMGETQYF,TGTGCCAGCAGCGTAGTGATGGGAGAGACCCAGTACTTC